A selection of T cell receptor beta chains follows, all from one sample in a study of blood T cell repertoires in COVID-19. TCRdb keeps only in-frame clones here, not all; method: immunoSEQ multiplex PCR. The sample carries more than 450,000 clones, around 87% recorded once. The material sequenced was PBMCs or T cells enriched from blood (not recorded which). These receptors came from a woman younger than 30 who had recovered from COVID-19. Both conserved end residues are part of each CDR3. The D gene is left open where the match is weak.

v_call	j_call	d_call	cdr3_aa	cdr3_nt
TRBV18	TRBJ1-1	NA	CASSPAAAYTEAFF	TGTGCCAGCTCACCTGCAGCGGCATACACTGAAGCTTTCTTT
TRBV28	TRBJ1-5	NA	CASSLRIPGKPQHF	TGTGCCAGCTCCCTGAGGATCCCGGGGAAGCCCCAGCATTTT
TRBV6-2/TRBV6-3	TRBJ2-7	TRBD1	CASSYGNRGDYEQYF	TGTGCCAGCAGTTACGGTAACAGGGGGGACTACGAGCAGTACTTC
TRBV28	TRBJ1-5	NA	CAGGNRQPQHF	TGTGCCGGGGGGAACCGTCAGCCCCAGCATTTT
TRBV10-1	TRBJ1-4	NA	CASSPRTGRGEKLFF	TGCGCCAGCAGTCCTCGAACAGGAAGGGGTGAAAAACTGTTTTTT
TRBV12-3/TRBV12-4	TRBJ2-3	NA	CASIDNREDTQYF	TGTGCCAGCATCGATAACAGGGAAGATACGCAGTATTTT
TRBV7-2	TRBJ1-3	NA	CAGGEGIGNTIYF	TGTGCCGGGGGGGAGGGGATCGGAAACACCATATATTTT
TRBV5-1	TRBJ2-1	TRBD2	CASGTGTSGPGEQFF	TGCGCCAGCGGAACCGGGACTAGCGGCCCCGGTGAGCAGTTCTTC
TRBV5-8	TRBJ2-5	TRBD2	CASSQPRTRREETQYF	TGTGCCAGCAGCCAACCCCGGACTAGAAGGGAAGAGACCCAGTACTTC
TRBV28	TRBJ1-6	TRBD1	CASSPHGGQTSRLHF	TGTGCCAGCAGTCCGCACGGGGGACAGACGAGCCGCCTCCACTTT
TRBV7-9	TRBJ2-3	TRBD2	CASRTSGGDGDTQYF	TGTGCCAGCAGAACTAGCGGGGGGGATGGAGATACGCAGTATTTT
TRBV11-2	TRBJ2-7	NA	CASSLVSYEQYF	TGTGCCAGCAGCTTAGTCAGCTACGAGCAGTACTTC